This T cell receptor (beta chain) was recorded in a study of blood T cell repertoires in COVID-19. Study-level information: Sample material is recorded as cDNA or gDNA derived from T cells, B-cell-depleted T cells, or PBMCs.

The protocol was immunoSEQ multiplex PCR, while the TCRdb copy is restricted to in-frame clones and leaves out a portion. Here the sample spans 200,000 or so clones, around four fifths being singletons. CDR3 length: 15 amino acids. Per the germline V gene, CDR1 is SEHNR and CDR2 is FQNEAQ (reference sequence). With 4 bases clipped from V and 8 bases from J, the junction kept 10 bases outside the gene matches. This clonotype originated in a woman between 65 and 79 years old with active or convalescent COVID-19. This sequence joins TRBV7-9 and TRBJ2-1, with 8 positions matching TRBD2. The specimen sequenced was peripheral blood. The CDR3 region has the DNA TGTGCCAGCAGCTCACCGGGACTAGGGGTAGATGAGCAGTTCTTC. Translating it yields CASSSPGLGVDEQFF.